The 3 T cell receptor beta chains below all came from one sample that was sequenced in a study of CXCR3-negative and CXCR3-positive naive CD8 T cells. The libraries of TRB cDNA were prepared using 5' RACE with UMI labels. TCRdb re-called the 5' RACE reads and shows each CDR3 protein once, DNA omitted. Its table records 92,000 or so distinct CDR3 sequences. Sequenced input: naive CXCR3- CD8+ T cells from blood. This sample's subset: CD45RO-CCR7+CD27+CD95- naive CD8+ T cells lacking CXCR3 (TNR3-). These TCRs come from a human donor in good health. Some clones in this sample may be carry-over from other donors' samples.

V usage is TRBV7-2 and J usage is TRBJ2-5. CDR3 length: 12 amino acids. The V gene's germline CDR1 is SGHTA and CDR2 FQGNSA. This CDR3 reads CASSGIGGTQYF.

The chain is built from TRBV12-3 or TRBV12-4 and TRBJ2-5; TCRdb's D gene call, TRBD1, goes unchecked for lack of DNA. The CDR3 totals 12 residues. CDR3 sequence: CASRTLQETQYF.

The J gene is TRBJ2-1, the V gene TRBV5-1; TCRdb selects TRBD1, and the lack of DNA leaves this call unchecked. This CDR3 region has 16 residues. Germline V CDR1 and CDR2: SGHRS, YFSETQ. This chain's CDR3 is CASSSPGGSSYNEQFF.